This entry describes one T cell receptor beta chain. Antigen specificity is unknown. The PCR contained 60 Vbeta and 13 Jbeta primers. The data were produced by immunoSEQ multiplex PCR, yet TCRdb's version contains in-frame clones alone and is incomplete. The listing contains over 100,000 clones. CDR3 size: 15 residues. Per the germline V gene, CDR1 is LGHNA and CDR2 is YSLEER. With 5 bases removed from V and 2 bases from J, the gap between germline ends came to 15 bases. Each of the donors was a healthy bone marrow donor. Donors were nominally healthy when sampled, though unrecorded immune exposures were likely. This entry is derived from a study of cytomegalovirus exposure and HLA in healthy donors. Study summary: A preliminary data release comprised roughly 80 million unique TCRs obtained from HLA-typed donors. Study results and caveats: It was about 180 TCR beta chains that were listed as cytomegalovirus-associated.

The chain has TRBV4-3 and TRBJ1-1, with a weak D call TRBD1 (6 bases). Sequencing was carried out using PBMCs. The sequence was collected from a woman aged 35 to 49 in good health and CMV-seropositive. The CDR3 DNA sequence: TGCGCCAGCAGCTCCCATGCAGGGGTAAACACTGAAGCTTTCTTT. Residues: CASSSHAGVNTEAFF.